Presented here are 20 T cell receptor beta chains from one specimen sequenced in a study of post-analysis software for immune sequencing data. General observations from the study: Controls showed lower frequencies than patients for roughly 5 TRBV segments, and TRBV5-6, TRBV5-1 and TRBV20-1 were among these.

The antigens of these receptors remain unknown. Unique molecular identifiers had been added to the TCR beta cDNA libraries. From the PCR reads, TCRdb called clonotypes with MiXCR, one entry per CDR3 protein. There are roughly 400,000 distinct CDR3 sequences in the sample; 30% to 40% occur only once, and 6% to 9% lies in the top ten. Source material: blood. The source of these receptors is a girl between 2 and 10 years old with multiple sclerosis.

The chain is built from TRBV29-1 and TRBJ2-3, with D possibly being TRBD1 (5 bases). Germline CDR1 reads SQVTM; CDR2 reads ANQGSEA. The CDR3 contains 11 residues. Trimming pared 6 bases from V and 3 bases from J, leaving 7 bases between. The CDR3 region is CSVAGTDTQYF. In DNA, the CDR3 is TGCAGCGTGGCAGGGACAGATACGCAGTATTTT.

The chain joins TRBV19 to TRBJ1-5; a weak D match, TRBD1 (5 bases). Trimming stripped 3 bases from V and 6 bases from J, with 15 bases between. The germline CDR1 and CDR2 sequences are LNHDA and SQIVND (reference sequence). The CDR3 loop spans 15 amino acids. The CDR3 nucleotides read TGTGCCAGTAGTATCGAAGGGGCAGGGCCTCAGCCCCAGCATTTT. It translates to CASSIEGAGPQPQHF. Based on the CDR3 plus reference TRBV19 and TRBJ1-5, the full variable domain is DGGITQSPKYLFRKEGQNVTLSCEQNLNHDAMYWYRQDPGQGLRLIYYSQIVNDFQKGDIAEGYSVSREKKESFPLTVTSAQKNPTAFYLCASSIEGAGPQPQHFGDGTRLSIL.

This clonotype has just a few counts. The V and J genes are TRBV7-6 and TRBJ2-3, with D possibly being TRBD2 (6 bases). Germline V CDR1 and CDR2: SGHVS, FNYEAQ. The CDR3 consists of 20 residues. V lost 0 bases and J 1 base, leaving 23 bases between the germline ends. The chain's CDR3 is CASSLAIQLVGSSGTDTQYF. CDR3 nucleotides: TGTGCCAGCAGCTTAGCGATTCAACTAGTCGGGAGTTCTGGCACAGATACGCAGTATTTT.

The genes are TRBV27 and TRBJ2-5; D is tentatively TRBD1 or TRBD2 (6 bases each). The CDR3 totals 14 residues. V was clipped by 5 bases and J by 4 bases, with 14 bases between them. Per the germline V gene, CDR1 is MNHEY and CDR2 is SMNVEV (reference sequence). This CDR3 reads CASSPRGLRETQYF. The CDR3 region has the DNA TGTGCCAGCAGTCCCAGGGGACTTCGAGAGACCCAGTACTTC.

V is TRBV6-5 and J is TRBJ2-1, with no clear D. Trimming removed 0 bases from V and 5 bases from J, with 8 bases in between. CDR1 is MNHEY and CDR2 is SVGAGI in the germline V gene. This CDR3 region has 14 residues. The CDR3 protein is CASSYSGLHNEQFF. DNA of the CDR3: TGTGCCAGCAGTTACTCCGGTCTCCACAATGAGCAGTTCTTC.

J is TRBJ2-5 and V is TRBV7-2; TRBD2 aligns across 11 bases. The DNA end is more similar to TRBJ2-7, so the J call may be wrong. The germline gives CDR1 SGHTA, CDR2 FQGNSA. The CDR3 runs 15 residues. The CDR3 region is CASRAILAGAHEQYF. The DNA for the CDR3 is TGTGCCAGCAGGGCGATACTAGCGGGAGCCCACGAGCAGTACTTC.

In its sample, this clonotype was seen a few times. CDR3 sequence (DNA): TGTGCTAGTGCCATACAGGGGGGTAGCAATCAGCCCCAGCATTTT. It is translated as CASAIQGGSNQPQHF. The chain employs TRBV12-5 and TRBJ1-5; the match to TRBD1 covers 8 bases. The germline CDR1 and CDR2 sequences are LGHNT and FRNRAP. Germline trimming cut 7 bases from V and 0 bases from J; bases unmatched to any gene: 5. The CDR3 loop spans 15 amino acids.

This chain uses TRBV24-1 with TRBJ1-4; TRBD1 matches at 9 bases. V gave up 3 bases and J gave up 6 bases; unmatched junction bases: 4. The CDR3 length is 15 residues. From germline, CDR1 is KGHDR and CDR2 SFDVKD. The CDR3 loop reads CATSDTGTGYEKLFF. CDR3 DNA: TGTGCCACCAGTGATACCGGGACAGGGTATGAAAAACTGTTTTTT.

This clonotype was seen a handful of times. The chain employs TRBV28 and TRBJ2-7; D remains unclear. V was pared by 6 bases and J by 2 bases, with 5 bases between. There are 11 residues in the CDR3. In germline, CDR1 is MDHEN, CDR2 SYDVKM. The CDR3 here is CASRNAYEQYF. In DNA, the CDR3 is TGTGCCAGCAGAAACGCCTACGAGCAGTACTTC.

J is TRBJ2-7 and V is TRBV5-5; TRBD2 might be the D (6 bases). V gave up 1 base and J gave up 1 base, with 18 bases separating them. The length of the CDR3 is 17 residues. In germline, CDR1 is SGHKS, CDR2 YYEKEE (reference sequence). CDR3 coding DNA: TGTGCCAGCAGCTTGTGGGCGGGACGGCAATTATCCTACGAGCAGTACTTC. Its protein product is CASSLWAGRQLSYEQYF.

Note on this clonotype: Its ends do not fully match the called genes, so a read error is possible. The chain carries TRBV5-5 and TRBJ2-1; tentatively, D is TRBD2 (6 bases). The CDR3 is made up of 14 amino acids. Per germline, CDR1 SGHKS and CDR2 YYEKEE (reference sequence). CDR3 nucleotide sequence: TGTGCCAGCAGCTTGGTGCGGGACCACAATGAGCGGTTCTTC. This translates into CASSLVRDHNERFF. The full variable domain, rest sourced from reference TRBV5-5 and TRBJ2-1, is DAGVTQSPTHLIKTRGQQVTLRCSPISGHKSVSWYQQVLGQGPQFIFQYYEKEERGRGNFPDRFSARQFPNYSSELNVNALLLGDSALYLCASSLVRDHNERFFGPGTRLTVL.

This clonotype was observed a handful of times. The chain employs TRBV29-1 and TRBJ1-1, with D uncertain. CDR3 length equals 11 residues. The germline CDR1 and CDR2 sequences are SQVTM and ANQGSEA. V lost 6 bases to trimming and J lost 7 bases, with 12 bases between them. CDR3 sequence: CSVMLLLEAFF. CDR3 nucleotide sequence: TGCAGCGTCATGCTGCTTCTTGAAGCTTTCTTT.

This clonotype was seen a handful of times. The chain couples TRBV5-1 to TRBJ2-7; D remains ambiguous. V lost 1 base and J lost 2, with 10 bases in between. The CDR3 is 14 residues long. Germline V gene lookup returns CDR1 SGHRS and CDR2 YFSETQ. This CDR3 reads CASSLRVRPYEQYF. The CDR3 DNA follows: TGCGCCAGCAGCTTGAGGGTCAGACCCTACGAGCAGTACTTC. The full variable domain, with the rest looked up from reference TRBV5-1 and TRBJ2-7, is KAGVTQTPRYLIKTRGQQVTLSCSPISGHRSVSWYQQTPGQGLQFLFEYFSETQRNKGNFPGRFSGRQFSNSRSEMNVSTLELGDSALYLCASSLRVRPYEQYFGPGTRLTVT.

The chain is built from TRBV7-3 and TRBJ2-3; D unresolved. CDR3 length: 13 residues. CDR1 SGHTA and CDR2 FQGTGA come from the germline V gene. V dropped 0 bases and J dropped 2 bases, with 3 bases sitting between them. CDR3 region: CASSLTPTDTQYF. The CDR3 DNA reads TGTGCCAGCAGCTTAACTCCCACAGATACGCAGTATTTT.

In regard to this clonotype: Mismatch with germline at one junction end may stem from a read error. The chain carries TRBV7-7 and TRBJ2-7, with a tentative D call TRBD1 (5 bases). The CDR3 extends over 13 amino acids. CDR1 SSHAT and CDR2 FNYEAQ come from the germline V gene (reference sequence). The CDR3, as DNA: TGTGCTAGCAGCTGGGGCGACGAAGGCGAGCAGTACTTC. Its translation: CASSWGDEGEQYF. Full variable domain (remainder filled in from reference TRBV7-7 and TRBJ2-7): GAGVSQSPRYKVTKRGQDVTLRCDPISSHATLYWYQQALGQGPEFLTYFNYEAQPDKSGLPSDRFSAERPEGSISTLTIQRTEQRDSAMYRCASSWGDEGEQYFGPGTRLTVT.

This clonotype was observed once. DNA for the CDR3: TGTGCCAGCAGCCACCTAGCTGCCGGGGAGCTGTTTTTT. Translation gives CASSHLAAGELFF. The rearrangement uses TRBV6-4 and TRBJ2-2; perhaps TRBD2 as D (5 bases). The germline V gene has CDR1 MRHNA and CDR2 SNTAGT. Trimming took off 6 bases at V and 6 bases at J, with 11 bases between the two ends. CDR3 length equals 13 residues.

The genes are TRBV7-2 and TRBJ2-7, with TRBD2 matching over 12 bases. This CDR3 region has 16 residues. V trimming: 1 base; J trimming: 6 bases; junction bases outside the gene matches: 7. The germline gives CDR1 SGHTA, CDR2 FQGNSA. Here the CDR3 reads CASSLEASGRASEQYF. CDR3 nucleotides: TGTGCCAGCAGCTTAGAAGCTAGCGGGAGGGCCAGCGAGCAGTACTTC.

The CDR3 region has the DNA TGTGCCAGCACCTACCCGGGGATCGAGCAGTACTTC. It translates to CASTYPGIEQYF. V gene TRBV5-5 combines with J gene TRBJ2-7; D may be TRBD2 (5 bases). CDR1 is SGHKS and CDR2 is YYEKEE in the germline V gene (reference sequence). V lost 6 bases to trimming and J lost 6 bases, with 13 bases between them. This CDR3 has 12 residues.

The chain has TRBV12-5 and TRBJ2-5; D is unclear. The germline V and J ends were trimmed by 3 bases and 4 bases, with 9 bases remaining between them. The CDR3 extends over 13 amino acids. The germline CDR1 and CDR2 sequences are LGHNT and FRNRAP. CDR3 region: CASGFGSIETQYF. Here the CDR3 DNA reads TGTGCTAGTGGTTTCGGGTCCATAGAGACCCAGTACTTC.

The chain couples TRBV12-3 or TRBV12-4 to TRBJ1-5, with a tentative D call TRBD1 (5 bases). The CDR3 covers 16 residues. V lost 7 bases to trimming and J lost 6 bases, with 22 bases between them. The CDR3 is CASILGVRAVIQPQHF. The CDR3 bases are TGTGCCAGCATCCTAGGGGTTCGGGCGGTCATTCAGCCCCAGCATTTT.